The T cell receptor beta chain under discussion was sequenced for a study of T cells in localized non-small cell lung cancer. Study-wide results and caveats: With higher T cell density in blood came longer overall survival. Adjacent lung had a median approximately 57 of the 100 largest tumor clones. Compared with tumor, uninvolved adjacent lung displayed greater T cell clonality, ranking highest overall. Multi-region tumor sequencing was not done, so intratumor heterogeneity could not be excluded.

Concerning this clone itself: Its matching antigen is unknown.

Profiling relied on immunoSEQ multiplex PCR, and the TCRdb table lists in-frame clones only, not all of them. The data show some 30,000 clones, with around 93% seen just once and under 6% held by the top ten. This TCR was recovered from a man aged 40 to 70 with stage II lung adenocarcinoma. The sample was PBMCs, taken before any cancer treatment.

CDR3 loop: CASSVAGYQETQYF. The CDR3 nucleotides read TGTGCCAGCAGCGTAGCGGGGTACCAAGAGACCCAGTACTTC. The V gene is TRBV9, the J gene TRBJ2-5, with D perhaps matching TRBD2 (5 bases). V shed 0 bases and J shed 0 bases, with 6 bases lying between them. Per germline, CDR1 SGDLS and CDR2 YYNGEE. The CDR3 extends over 14 amino acids.